This passage covers 17 T cell receptor beta chains from one sample sequenced in a study of T cell clonality in common variable immunodeficiency. Data came from immunoSEQ multiplex PCR; TCRdb stores just in-frame clones and leaves some out. The table records around 45,000 clones without singletons, the ten largest covering around 2.8%. The sequenced sample was peripheral blood mononuclear cells. The receptors derive from a person aged 18 to 75 in good health.

This clone was counted ten times or more. The sequenced CDR3 bases are TGCAGCGTTTCCTGGGGGGAAATCGGGGAG. Its protein is CSVSWGEIGE. The whole CDR3 protein is CSVSWGEIGELFF. The chain couples TRBV29-1 to TRBJ2-2; maybe TRBD2 (6 bases). The read halts 3 residues ahead of the CDR3 end, with the missing end drawn from the germline J gene. V lost 5 bases and J 7 bases, leaving 14 bases between the germline ends. Germline CDR1 SQVTM, CDR2 ANQGSEA. This CDR3 is built from 13 residues.

This clone was recorded many times. The read is 3 residues too short to cover the CDR3 end, so that end is filled in from the germline J gene. This sequence joins TRBV2 and TRBJ1-2, with D perhaps TRBD1 (6 bases). In germline, CDR1 is SNHLY, CDR2 FYNNEI. Trimming removed 7 bases from V and 6 bases from J, with 18 bases in between. CDR3 size: 14 residues. The covered CDR3 bases are TGTGCCAGCATGGCAAGGCAGGGGTATGATGGC. Translating it yields CASMARQGYDG. The full CDR3 is CASMARQGYDGYTF.

The table lists this clone with many counts. The CDR3 end is not reached by the read, which stops 3 residues before it; the germline J gene fills it in. This sequence joins TRBV11-2 and TRBJ1-4, with D possibly matching TRBD1 (5 bases). CDR3 length equals 15 residues. Germline loops: CDR1 SGHAT, CDR2 FQNNGV. The V end was cut by 0 bases, the J end by 7 bases, with 12 bases between. The CDR3: CASSLDQGLGEKLFF. Partial CDR3 DNA: TGTGCCAGCAGCTTAGATCAGGGCCTAGGTGAAAAA.

By frequency in the sample, this clone is medium-sized. The read falls 3 residues short of the CDR3 end, and the missing part is taken from the germline J gene. The V gene is TRBV6-1, the J gene TRBJ2-3, with TRBD2 matching 12 bases. Trimming removed 1 base from V and 4 bases from J; junction bases left unmatched: 0. The germline V gene encodes CDR1 MNHNS and CDR2 SASEGT. The CDR3 is made up of 15 amino acids. CDR3: CASSEGLAGADTQYF. The sequenced CDR3 bases are TGTGCCAGCAGTGAAGGACTAGCGGGAGCAGATACG.

The table lists this clone with many counts. Sequencing ends 3 residues short of the CDR3 end; the germline J gene provides the rest. The chain uses TRBV20-1 and TRBJ1-5; D possibly corresponds to TRBD1 (6 bases). Germline loops: CDR1 DFQATT, CDR2 SNEGSKA (reference sequence). The CDR3 loop spans 13 amino acids. V was trimmed by 6 bases and J by 6 bases, leaving 15 bases between them. The sequenced part of the CDR3 DNA is TGCAGTGCCCCATCAGGGGTAAGTCAGCCC. It encodes CSAPSGVSQP. Given in full, the CDR3 is CSAPSGVSQPQHF.

The sample holds many counts of this clone. The read finishes 3 residues shy of the CDR3 end, and the germline J gene is used to complete it. The chain combines TRBV6-1 with TRBJ2-1; 8 nucleotides match TRBD1. CDR1 MNHNS and CDR2 SASEGT come from the germline V gene. The CDR3 is made up of 16 amino acids. The trim removed 3 bases at V and 4 bases at J, leaving 8 bases unmatched. The CDR3 bases that were read are TGTGCCAGCAGTGAGGGGGACAGGATCAGGTACAATGAG. Its translation: CASSEGDRIRYNE. The whole CDR3 reads CASSEGDRIRYNEQFF.

In this sample, this clone turned up many times. The read finishes 3 residues shy of the CDR3 end, and the germline J gene is used to complete it. The V gene is TRBV7-8, the J gene TRBJ2-7; TRBD1 agrees at 9 bases. There are 14 residues in the CDR3. With 5 bases clipped from V and 3 bases from J, the junction kept 5 bases outside the gene matches. Per germline, CDR1 SGHVS and CDR2 FQNEAQ. CDR3 bases read: TGTGCCAGCAGCGTCCGGGACAGGGTCTACGAG. This encodes CASSVRDRVYE. The whole CDR3 protein reads CASSVRDRVYEQYF.

This clone was picked up many times. The CDR3 goes on 3 residues after the read ends, and that part is filled in from the germline J gene. The J gene is TRBJ1-5, the V gene TRBV6-1; a weak D match, TRBD1 (6 bases). V was cut by 2 bases and J by 6 bases, with 14 bases left in between. Germline CDR1 and CDR2: MNHNS and SASEGT. This CDR3 contains 15 residues. CDR3 region: CASSEFGGAAQPQHF. The CDR3 DNA, read in part, is TGTGCCAGCAGTGAATTCGGGGGGGCGGCTCAGCCC.

This clone was detected many times. The read ends 3 residues early relative to the CDR3; the germline J gene fills the gap. The J gene is TRBJ2-7, the V gene TRBV20-1; 10 nucleotides match TRBD2. The CDR3 is 13 residues long. CDR1 is DFQATT and CDR2 is SNEGSKA in the germline V gene (reference sequence). The V gene end was trimmed by 6 bases and the J gene end by 5 bases; junction bases not matched to a gene: 7. CDR3 amino acids: CSASSGRDDEQYF. The CDR3 DNA, read in part, is TGCAGTGCCTCGAGCGGGAGGGACGACGAG.

This clone was recorded many times. The read is 3 residues too short to cover the CDR3 end, so that end is filled in from the germline J gene. The chain has TRBV19 and TRBJ1-1; D gene ambiguous. CDR1 is LNHDA and CDR2 is SQIVND in the germline V gene (reference sequence). The CDR3 runs to 12 residues. CDR3 DNA, as far as it was read: TGTGCCAGTAGTATCGGTGCCAGGGAA. This gives the protein CASSIGARE. The complete CDR3 reads CASSIGAREAFF.

There are many counts of this clone. The read is 3 residues too short to cover the CDR3 end, so that end is filled in from the germline J gene. V and J are TRBV27 and TRBJ2-7; D is undetermined. This CDR3 spans 13 amino acids. Germline CDR1 is MNHEY and CDR2 is SMNVEV (reference sequence). Trimming pared 5 bases from V and 6 bases from J, leaving 14 bases between. The CDR3 DNA, read in part, is TGTGCCAGCAGTCGGAACAGTTATGGCGAG. This codes for CASSRNSYGE. The complete CDR3 sequence is CASSRNSYGEQYF.

This clone was seen many times. The CDR3 goes on 3 residues after the read ends, and that part is filled in from the germline J gene. This chain uses TRBV6-1 with TRBJ2-3; TRBD1 matches at 7 bases. The germline V gene encodes CDR1 MNHNS and CDR2 SASEGT. The length of the CDR3 is 13 residues. CDR3 region: CASSELRQGTQYF. The sequenced CDR3 bases are TGTGCCAGCAGTGAACTCAGACAGGGAACG.

The sample holds many counts of this clone. The sequenced fragment ends 3 residues before the CDR3 boundary, so the rest is inferred from the germline J gene. J is TRBJ1-4 and V is TRBV5-1; a weak D match, TRBD1 (5 bases). In germline, CDR1 is SGHRS, CDR2 YFSETQ. The CDR3 consists of 15 residues. Trimming cost V 3 bases and J 0 bases, with 9 bases left between them. The sequenced part of the CDR3 DNA is TGCGCCAGCAGCTCGAGAGGGGCAACTAATGAAAAA. Its protein product is CASSSRGATNEK. Given in full, the CDR3 is CASSSRGATNEKLFF.

This clone was picked up many times. The missing CDR3 end, 3 residues past where the read stops, is filled in from the germline J gene. This rearrangement joins TRBV29-1 to TRBJ2-2, with 7 bases that match TRBD2. The CDR3 is 13 residues long. Germline values: CDR1 SQVTM, CDR2 ANQGSEA. J lost 6 bases, V lost 6 bases, and 7 bases had no gene match. This chain's CDR3 is CSVARGNPGELFF. CDR3 DNA (partial): TGCAGCGTGGCGCGGGGGAATCCCGGGGAG.

The table lists this clone with a few counts. The observed sequence ends 3 residues before the CDR3 terminus, with the missing tail filled in from the germline J gene. This rearrangement joins TRBV11-2 to TRBJ1-4; TRBD1 is a possible D gene (6 bases). CDR3 length: 13 amino acids. Germline CDR1 SGHAT, CDR2 FQNNGV. Deletions cut 7 bases from V and 7 bases from J, with 13 bases between. The sequenced part of the CDR3 DNA is TGTGCCAGCACCCTGGGGGGGGCTGAAAAA. It translates to CASTLGGAEK. The full CDR3 protein is CASTLGGAEKLFF. Using reference TRBV11-2 and TRBJ1-4 for the parts outside the CDR3, the full variable domain is EAGVAQSPRYKIIEKRQSVAFWCNPISGHATLYWYQQILGQGPKLLIQFQNNGVVDDSQLPKDRFSAERLKGVDSTLKIQPAKLEDSAVYLCASTLGGAEKLFFGSGTQLSVL.

This clone was observed many times. With the read ending 3 residues before the CDR3 end, the germline J gene is used to fill in that end. This chain joins TRBV20-1 and TRBJ2-1; 15 bases agree with TRBD2. CDR3 length equals 16 residues. CDR1 DFQATT and CDR2 SNEGSKA come from the germline V gene (reference sequence). Trimming cost V 2 bases and J 5 bases; bases outside gene matches: 4. This chain's CDR3 is CSARTGTSGRNNEQFF. The DNA read from the CDR3 is TGCAGTGCTAGAACCGGGACTAGCGGGAGGAACAATGAG.

The sample holds many counts of this clone. With the read ending 3 residues before the CDR3 end, the germline J gene is used to fill in that end. This chain joins TRBV20-1 and TRBJ2-7; D might be TRBD1 (6 bases). V lost 3 bases, J lost 3 bases, and 12 bases lay in between. This CDR3 region has 13 residues. The germline V gene has CDR1 DFQATT and CDR2 SNEGSKA (reference sequence). CDR3 sequence reads: CSARGAQDYEQYF. Partial CDR3 DNA: TGCAGTGCTAGGGGGGCGCAGGACTACGAG.